What follows are 21 T cell receptor beta chains derived from one specimen sequenced in a study of cytotoxic CD8 clonotypes in ibrutinib-treated CLL. TCRdb's table, derived via immunoSEQ multiplex PCR, lists solely in-frame clones and lacks some. The sample carries about 310,000 clones, 80% recorded once. Sequenced material: PBMCs, taken before ibrutinib treatment. These receptors came from a human donor with chronic lymphocytic leukemia.

Only a few counts were recorded for this clone. The DNA for the CDR3 is TGTGCCAGCAGCGCCGGACTAGCCGACAATGAGCAGTTCTTC. It translates to CASSAGLADNEQFF. The chain uses TRBV9 and TRBJ2-1; 8 nucleotides agree with TRBD2. The CDR3 is 14 amino acids. Germline CDR1 SGDLS, CDR2 YYNGEE. V shed 3 bases and J 5 bases; nucleotides not matched to a gene: 4.

The chain links TRBV11-1 to TRBJ2-7; possibly TRBD1 or TRBD2 for D (5 bases each). Trimming took off 0 bases at V and 6 bases at J, with 12 bases between the two ends. This CDR3 region has 14 residues. Germline V gene lookup returns CDR1 SGHAT and CDR2 FQDESV (reference sequence). CDR3: CASSLAGTGPEQYF. The CDR3 DNA sequence: TGTGCCAGCAGCTTAGCGGGTACGGGACCCGAGCAGTACTTC.

The chain joins TRBV11-3 to TRBJ2-7; D is uncertain. The CDR3 runs 13 residues. Germline lookup yields CDR1 SGHNT and CDR2 YENEEA. V lost 6 bases and J lost 5, with 14 bases in between. The CDR3 bases are TGTGCCAGCAGTCTGTCGCTGAGCAACGAGCAGTACTTC. It translates to CASSLSLSNEQYF.

Here the CDR3 reads CATSRGQVTAEAFF. The DNA of the CDR3 is TGTGCCACCAGCAGGGGACAGGTGACCGCTGAAGCTTTCTTT. The chain employs TRBV15 and TRBJ1-1; 8 bases line up with TRBD1. Germline assignment: CDR1 LNHNV and CDR2 YYDKDF (reference sequence). V lost 3 bases and J lost 6; bases outside the gene matches: 6. CDR3 length: 14 residues. Full variable domain (rest looked up from reference TRBV15 and TRBJ1-1): DAMVIQNPRYQVTQFGKPVTLSCSQTLNHNVMYWYQQKSSQAPKLLFHYYDKDFNNEADTPDNFQSRRPNTSFCFLDIRSPGLGDTAMYLCATSRGQVTAEAFFGQGTRLTVV.

The chain recombines TRBV7-8 with TRBJ1-1; possible D gene TRBD1, 5 bases. This CDR3 has 12 residues. V lost 1 base and J 8 bases, leaving 8 bases between the germline ends. Germline assignment: CDR1 SGHVS and CDR2 FQNEAQ. DNA of the CDR3: TGTGCCAGCAGCTTAGTGGGACGAGAAGCTTTCTTT. Its protein is CASSLVGREAFF.

A single count supports this clone. V gene TRBV6-5 combines with J gene TRBJ2-7; TRBD1 aligns across 7 bases. CDR3 size: 15 residues. Trimming removed 5 bases from V and 0 bases from J; junction bases left unmatched: 7. Per germline, CDR1 MNHEY and CDR2 SVGAGI. The CDR3, as DNA: TGTGCCAGCAGTAAGGACAGGCTAGACTCCTACGAGCAGTACTTC. Translation: CASSKDRLDSYEQYF.

CDR3: CASSLKRNTEAFF. The CDR3 DNA sequence: TGTGCCAGCAGCTTAAAACGGAACACTGAAGCTTTCTTT. The chain recombines TRBV11-1 with TRBJ1-1, with D hard to call. This CDR3 is built from 13 residues. Germline values: CDR1 SGHAT, CDR2 FQDESV (reference sequence). The germline V and J ends were trimmed by 2 bases and 1 base, with 5 bases remaining between them.

As concerns this clone: Other nucleotide sequences from this sample produce the same CDR3. The rearrangement links TRBV20-1 to TRBJ2-7; D gene uncertain. The CDR3 is 11 amino acids. The germline CDR1 and CDR2 sequences are DFQATT and SNEGSKA (reference sequence). The V gene lost 1 base and the J gene lost 2 bases, with 3 bases spanning the gap. The CDR3 region is CSARGPYEQYF. The CDR3 DNA reads TGCAGTGCTAGAGGTCCCTACGAGCAGTACTTC.

This clone was counted between two and nine times. The chain is built from TRBV5-6 and TRBJ2-4, with TRBD1 as a possible D gene (6 bases). Trimming took off 4 bases at V and 8 bases at J, with 16 bases between the two ends. This CDR3 comprises 14 residues. Germline-derived CDR1 and CDR2 are SGHDT and YYEEEE. The CDR3: CASSTGTRVYIQYF. CDR3 DNA sequence: TGTGCCAGCAGCACCGGGACACGCGTCTACATTCAGTACTTC.

The chain is built from TRBV19 and TRBJ2-7; D is undetermined. The germline CDR1 and CDR2 sequences are LNHDA and SQIVND (reference sequence). Between the trimmed V and J ends, which lost 6 bases and 0 bases, there was a span of 12 bases. The CDR3 is made up of 14 amino acids. In nucleotides, the CDR3 is TGTGCCAGTAGCACTTCCGCGCGCTCCTACGAGCAGTACTTC. Its protein product is CASSTSARSYEQYF.

V gene TRBV28 combines with J gene TRBJ1-1; maybe TRBD1 (5 bases). Germline assignment: CDR1 MDHEN and CDR2 SYDVKM. CDR3 size: 19 residues. Deletions cut 3 bases from V and 3 bases from J, with 26 bases between. The CDR3 sequence: CASSFWDRRVKGEDTEAFF. CDR3 bases: TGTGCCAGCAGTTTCTGGGACCGAAGGGTAAAAGGGGAAGACACTGAAGCTTTCTTT.

The chain employs TRBV29-1 and TRBJ2-5, with 7 nucleotides matching TRBD1. V was clipped by 3 bases and J by 5 bases; unmatched bases: 6. CDR1 SQVTM and CDR2 ANQGSEA come from the germline V gene. This CDR3 is 13 amino acids long. CDR3 residues: CSVDSGGRETQYF. In nucleotides, the CDR3 is TGCAGCGTTGATTCAGGGGGTCGGGAGACCCAGTACTTC.

This chain joins TRBV30 and TRBJ2-7, with 8 positions matching TRBD1. The J segment lost 2 bases and the V segment lost 1 base, leaving 4 bases of the junction unmatched. CDR3 length equals 14 residues. Germline CDR1 is GTSNPN and CDR2 is SVGIG (reference sequence). CDR3 DNA sequence: TGTGCCTGGAGTGAGGACAGGGCAACCTACGAGCAGTACTTC. Protein product: CAWSEDRATYEQYF.

This clone occurred a few times. This chain links TRBV27 with TRBJ2-7; D ambiguous. This CDR3 is 14 amino acids long. The V and J ends lost 3 bases and 2 bases respectively, with 11 bases between them. Per germline, CDR1 MNHEY and CDR2 SMNVEV (reference sequence). CDR3 sequence reads: CASSFGGRAYEQYF. The CDR3 nucleotides are TGTGCCAGCAGTTTTGGTGGCAGAGCCTACGAGCAGTACTTC.

In its sample, this clone was seen once. Other DNA sequences of this sample code for an identical CDR3. CDR3 region: CASSPRTVNTEAFF. In nucleotides, the CDR3 is TGTGCCAGTAGTCCCCGGACTGTGAACACTGAAGCTTTCTTT. The J gene is TRBJ1-1, the V gene TRBV19; D is uncertain. The V end lost 5 bases, the J end lost 0 bases, and 10 bases lay between the germline ends. The CDR3 spans 14 residues. The V gene's germline CDR1 is LNHDA and CDR2 SQIVND (reference sequence).

The V call is TRBV5-1, the J call TRBJ2-4; maybe TRBD1 (6 bases). This CDR3 spans 16 amino acids. Germline V gene sequence: CDR1 SGHRS, CDR2 YFSETQ. V lost 0 bases to trimming and J lost 4 bases, with 14 bases between them. The CDR3 DNA sequence: TGCGCCAGCAGCTTGGGAGAGGGGGTGGTGAAAAACATTCAGTACTTC. It is translated as CASSLGEGVVKNIQYF.

This chain links TRBV11-2 with TRBJ1-4; TRBD1 aligns across 8 bases. In germline, CDR1 is SGHAT, CDR2 FQNNGV. J was trimmed by 8 bases and V by 1 base; bases with no gene match: 15. CDR3 length equals 18 residues. This CDR3 is CASSLGAWAGGEFEKLFF. The CDR3 DNA sequence: TGTGCCAGCAGCTTAGGGGCCTGGGCAGGGGGCGAATTCGAAAAACTGTTTTTT.

The chain uses TRBV2 and TRBJ1-2; D is undetermined. This CDR3 is built from 12 residues. Trimming stripped 10 bases from V and 3 bases from J, with 12 bases between. Germline values: CDR1 SNHLY, CDR2 FYNNEI. Here the CDR3 reads CATSFSYYGYTF. Written as DNA, the CDR3 is TGTGCCACCTCATTCAGCTACTATGGCTACACCTTC.

V gene TRBV4-2 combines with J gene TRBJ2-7, with 10 bases fitting TRBD1. Losses at the gene ends were 1 base for V and 6 bases for J; bases not matched to a gene: 6. CDR1 and CDR2 from the germline V gene are LGHNA and YNFKEQ. CDR3 length: 15 amino acids. The CDR3 DNA sequence: TGTGCCAGCAGCCAAGCCAGGACAGGGGGAATCGAGCAGTACTTC. It is translated as CASSQARTGGIEQYF.

The rearrangement uses TRBV19 and TRBJ2-3; tentatively, D is TRBD2 (6 bases). This CDR3 has 13 residues. Germline V gene data show CDR1 as LNHDA and CDR2 as SQIVND (reference sequence). Trimming shortened V by 8 bases and J by 4 bases, and 13 bases separated the two germline ends. CDR3 protein: CASGQRRADTQYF. The CDR3 region has the DNA TGTGCCAGTGGGCAGCGGAGGGCAGATACGCAGTATTTT.

The rearrangement uses TRBV5-1 and TRBJ1-3, with a tentative D call TRBD1 (5 bases). Per germline, CDR1 SGHRS and CDR2 YFSETQ. The CDR3 has 16 residues. The V and J ends lost 0 bases and 0 bases respectively, with 10 bases between them. CDR3 sequence: CASSLGDRLSGNTIYF. The CDR3 DNA reads as TGCGCCAGCAGCTTGGGTGACAGACTCTCTGGAAACACCATATATTTT.